The present entry profiles one TCR beta chain with its context. This sample is drawn from a study of blood T cell repertoires in COVID-19. Study as a whole: PBMCs, B-cell-depleted T cells, or T cells provided the cDNA or gDNA that made up the material.

In the source study's methods: Researchers report that nucleated cell counts were estimated from reference gene primer amplification. The repertoire was sequenced with immunoSEQ multiplex PCR; TCRdb's copy has only in-frame clones and lacks some. From that table come the V and J calls and clone size; the DNA was used to work out D and trimming. The repertoire holds about 140,000 clones, with 80% as singletons. CDR1 and CDR2 from the germline V gene are MNHEY and SVGEGT. This CDR3 has 14 residues. V dropped 7 bases and J dropped 4; count of bases not matched to a gene: 6. The rearrangement links TRBV6-2 or TRBV6-3 to TRBJ2-1; 8 bases match TRBD2. The TCR was taken from a man in his 70s who had recovered from COVID-19. Sequencing was carried out using peripheral blood. The CDR3 DNA is TGTGCCAGCAACCCAGGACTAGCTTACAATGAGCAGTTCTTC. This sequence encodes CASNPGLAYNEQFF.